Below, 2 T cell receptor beta chains from the same sample are listed, as sequenced in a study of T cells in Graves' hyperthyroidism and ophthalmopathy. Using RNA transcripts as the source, TCR beta CDR3 regions were amplified. HTBI primers were used for first-round RT-PCR of the TCR CDR3. TCRdb re-called the multiplex PCR reads with MiXCR, one entry per CDR3 protein. The profile shows 610,000 or so distinct CDR3 sequences, 46% of them singletons. Sequencing input: peripheral blood or thyroid tissue (not recorded which). The origin of the receptors is a woman aged 18-35 years with Graves' hyperthyroidism.

This clonotype was detected many times. The V and J genes are TRBV7-2 and TRBJ2-7; perhaps TRBD1 as D (5 bases). Trimming took 3 bases from V and 4 from J, leaving 13 bases between them. The CDR3 contains 14 residues. Germline V lookup: CDR1 SGHTA, CDR2 FQGNSA. The CDR3 sequence is CASSFWTSSYEQYF. The CDR3 coding sequence is TGTGCCAGCAGCTTCTGGACAAGTAGTTACGAGCAGTACTTC. Full variable domain (outside the CDR3, taken from reference TRBV7-2 and TRBJ2-7): GAGVSQSPSNKVTEKGKDVELRCDPISGHTALYWYRQSLGQGLEFLIYFQGNSAPDKSGLPSDRFSAERTGGSVSTLTIQRTQQEDSAVYLCASSFWTSSYEQYFGPGTRLTVT.

This clonotype was recorded once. V and J are TRBV7-8 and TRBJ2-6; D is undetermined. CDR1 and CDR2 from the germline V gene are SGHVS and FQNEAQ. The CDR3 spans 8 residues. The germline V and J ends were trimmed by 5 bases and 15 bases, with 2 bases remaining between them. The CDR3 loop is CASSGLTF. The CDR3 DNA sequence: TGTGCCAGCAGCGGCCTGACTTTC.